The text below deals with one T cell receptor beta chain. The source of the sample is a study of cytomegalovirus exposure and HLA in healthy donors. The CDR3 loop spans 14 amino acids. The germline V and J ends were trimmed by 5 bases and 2 bases, with 14 bases remaining between them. Germline CDR1 SGHNT, CDR2 YYREEE (reference sequence). Both 60 Vbeta primers and 13 Jbeta primers went into the PCR. Libraries were prepared by immunoSEQ multiplex PCR; TCRdb keeps only in-frame clonotypes and omits some of them. The sample has about 80,000 clones, under 70% seen once. The chain recombines TRBV5-4 with TRBJ2-7; possibly TRBD2 for D (6 bases). This sequence was found in a woman aged 50 to 60 in good health and CMV-seropositive. The specimen was PBMCs. The CDR3 nucleotides are TGTGCCAGCAGTCGACCCGGAGGGCCCTACGAGCAGTACGTC. It is translated as CASSRPGGPYEQYV.